The 3 T cell receptor beta chains below come from one sample, sequenced in a study of T cell responses to AZD1222 COVID-19 vaccine. Clones were read by immunoSEQ multiplex PCR, and TCRdb kept only the in-frame ones, dropping some. The sample has some 120,000 clones, around 87% seen once. This sample comprised peripheral blood, obtained on day 0 of AZD1222 vaccination. These receptors were obtained from an adult in good health.

In this sample, this clone turned up a few times. The V and J genes are TRBV4-2 and TRBJ2-2, with 14 bases fitting TRBD2. The CDR3 length is 19 residues. J lost 7 bases, V lost 4 bases, and 14 bases had no gene match. Germline V gene data show CDR1 as LGHNA and CDR2 as YNFKEQ. The CDR3 coding sequence is TGTGCCAGCAGCCGCGCCGGGCCGACTAGCGGGGGGGCAGGCGGGGAGCTGTTTTTT. The encoded protein is CASSRAGPTSGGAGGELFF.

The V and J genes are TRBV7-2 and TRBJ2-5; D may be TRBD1 or TRBD2 (5 bases each). The germline V gene has CDR1 SGHTA and CDR2 FQGNSA. This CDR3 has 14 amino acids. Deletions cut 1 base from V and 6 bases from J, with 12 bases between. CDR3 sequence reads: CASSLGFGTQTQYF. The CDR3 nucleotides read TGTGCCAGCAGCTTAGGTTTTGGGACGCAGACCCAGTACTTC. Together with reference TRBV7-2 and TRBJ2-5, the CDR3 gives the full variable domain: GAGVSQSPSNKVTEKGKDVELRCDPISGHTALYWYRQSLGQGLEFLIYFQGNSAPDKSGLPSDRFSAERTGGSVSTLTIQRTQQEDSAVYLCASSLGFGTQTQYFGPGTRLLVL.

The chain is built from TRBV27 and TRBJ2-1; TRBD2 agrees at 8 bases. V was pared by 2 bases and J by 2 bases, with 2 bases of the junction left unmatched. Per the germline V gene, CDR1 is MNHEY and CDR2 is SMNVEV (reference sequence). There are 15 residues in the CDR3. The CDR3 nucleotides read TGTGCCAGCAGTTTAGCGGGGGGAACCTACAATGAGCAGTTCTTC. Its protein product is CASSLAGGTYNEQFF.